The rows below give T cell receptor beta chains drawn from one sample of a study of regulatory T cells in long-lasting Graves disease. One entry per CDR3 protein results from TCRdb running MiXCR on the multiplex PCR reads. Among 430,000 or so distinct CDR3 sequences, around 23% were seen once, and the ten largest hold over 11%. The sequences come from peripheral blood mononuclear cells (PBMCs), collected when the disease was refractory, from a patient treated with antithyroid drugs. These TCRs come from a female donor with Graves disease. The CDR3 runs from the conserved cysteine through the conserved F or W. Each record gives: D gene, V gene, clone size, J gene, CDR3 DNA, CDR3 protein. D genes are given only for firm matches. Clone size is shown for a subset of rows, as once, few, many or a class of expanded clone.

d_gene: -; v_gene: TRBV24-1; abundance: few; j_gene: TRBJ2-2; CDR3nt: TGTGCCACCAATAGCGGAAACACCGGGGAGCTGTTTTTT; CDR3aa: CATNSGNTGELFF
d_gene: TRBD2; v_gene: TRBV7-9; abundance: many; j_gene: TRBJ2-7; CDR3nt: TGTGCCAGCAGCTTATACCCTAGCGGCGAGCAGTACTTC; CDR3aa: CASSLYPSGEQYF
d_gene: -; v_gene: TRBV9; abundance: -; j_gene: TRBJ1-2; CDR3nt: TGTGCCAGCAGCGCCACTCCTATGATAGGAGATGGCTACACCTTC; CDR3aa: CASSATPMIGDGYTF
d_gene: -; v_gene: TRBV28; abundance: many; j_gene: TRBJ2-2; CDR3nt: TGTGCCAGCAGTTTATGGAGGGGGGAGCTGTTTTTT; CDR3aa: CASSLWRGELFF
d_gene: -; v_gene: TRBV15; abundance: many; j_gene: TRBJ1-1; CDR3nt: TGTGCCACCAGCAGAGCTTGGACGGGGGACCCCACTGAAGCTTTCTTT; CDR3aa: CATSRAWTGDPTEAFF
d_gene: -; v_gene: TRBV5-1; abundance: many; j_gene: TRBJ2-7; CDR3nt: TGCGCCAGCAGCTTGGCTGGGGAGAAAATCTACGAGCAGTACTTC; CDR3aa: CASSLAGEKIYEQYF
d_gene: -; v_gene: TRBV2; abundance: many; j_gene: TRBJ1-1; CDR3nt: TGTGCCAGCACAGGGGAGAGCACTGAAGCTTTCTTT; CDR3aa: CASTGESTEAFF
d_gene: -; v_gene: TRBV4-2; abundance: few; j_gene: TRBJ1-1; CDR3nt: TGTGCCAGCAGCCAACAAAGATTTGACCCGGGACGGACGAACACTGAAGCTTTCTTT; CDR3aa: CASSQQRFDPGRTNTEAFF
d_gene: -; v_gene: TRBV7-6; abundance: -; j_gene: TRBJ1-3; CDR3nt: TGTGCCAGCAGCTTAGACCAGGGGACAGGAAACACCATATATTTT; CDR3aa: CASSLDQGTGNTIYF
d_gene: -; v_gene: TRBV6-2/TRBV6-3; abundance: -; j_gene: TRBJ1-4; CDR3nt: TGTGCCAGCAGCCCCACCGGGGGAATTAATGAAAAACTGTTTTTT; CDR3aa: CASSPTGGINEKLFF
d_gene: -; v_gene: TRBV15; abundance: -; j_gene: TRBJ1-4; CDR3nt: TGTGCCACCAGCAGGGCACCACCGAGTCAGAATGAAAAACTGTTTTTT; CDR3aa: CATSRAPPSQNEKLFF
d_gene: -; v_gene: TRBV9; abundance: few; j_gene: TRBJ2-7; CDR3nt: TGTGCCAGCAGCGTAGGTTTAATGGGCGGACGCTCCTACGAGCAGTACTTC; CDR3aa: CASSVGLMGGRSYEQYF
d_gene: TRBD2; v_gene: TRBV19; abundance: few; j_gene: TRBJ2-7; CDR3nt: TGTGCCAGTAGTATAAGCGGGAGGAGCTCCTACGAGCAGTACTTC; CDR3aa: CASSISGRSSYEQYF
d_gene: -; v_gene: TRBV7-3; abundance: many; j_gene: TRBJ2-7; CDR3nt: TGTGCCAGCAGCCCGGACCTCGGCTACGAGCAGTACTTC; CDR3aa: CASSPDLGYEQYF
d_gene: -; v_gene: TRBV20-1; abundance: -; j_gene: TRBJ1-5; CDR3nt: TGCAGTGCTAGTTCACCGGGCCTCTCTCGTCAGCCCCAGCATTTT; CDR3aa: CSASSPGLSRQPQHF
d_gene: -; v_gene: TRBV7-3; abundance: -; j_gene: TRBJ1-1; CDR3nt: TGTGCCAGCAGCGTGTCAGGTAACACTGAAGCTTTCTTT; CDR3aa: CASSVSGNTEAFF
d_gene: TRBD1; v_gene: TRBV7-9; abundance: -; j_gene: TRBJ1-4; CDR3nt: TGTGCCAGCAGCTTAGCCAGACAGGGTGAAAAACTGTTTTTT; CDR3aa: CASSLARQGEKLFF
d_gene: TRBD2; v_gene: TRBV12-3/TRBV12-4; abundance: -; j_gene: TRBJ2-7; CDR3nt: TGTGCCAGCAGTACGGGGGGTGGCGAGCAGTACTTC; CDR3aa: CASSTGGGEQYF
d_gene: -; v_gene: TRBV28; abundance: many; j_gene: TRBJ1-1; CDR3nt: TGTGCCAGCCCTAGGAGGAACACTGAAGCTTTCTTT; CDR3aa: CASPRRNTEAFF
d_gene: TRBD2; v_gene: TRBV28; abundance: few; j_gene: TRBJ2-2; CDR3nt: TGTGCCAGCAGTTTAGGACTAGGAAGGGAGCTGTTTTTT; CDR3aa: CASSLGLGRELFF
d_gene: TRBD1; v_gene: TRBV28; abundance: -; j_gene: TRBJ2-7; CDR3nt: TGTGCCAGCAGCGGACTGGCCGGGACAGGGCTTTACGAGCAGTACTTC; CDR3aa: CASSGLAGTGLYEQYF
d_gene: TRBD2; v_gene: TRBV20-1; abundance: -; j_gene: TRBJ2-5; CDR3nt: TGCAGTGCTCCTTCCCAGCGGGAGAGGGAGACCCAGTACTTC; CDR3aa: CSAPSQRERETQYF
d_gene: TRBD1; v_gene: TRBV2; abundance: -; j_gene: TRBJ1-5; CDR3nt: TGTGCCAGCAGGGCTAGACCAGGGGGGGGTCAGCCCCAGCATTTT; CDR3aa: CASRARPGGGQPQHF
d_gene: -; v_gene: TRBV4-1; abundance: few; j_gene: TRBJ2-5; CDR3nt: TGCGCCAGCAGCCAAGCAGCGCCGGGGGAGACCCAGTACTTC; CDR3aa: CASSQAAPGETQYF
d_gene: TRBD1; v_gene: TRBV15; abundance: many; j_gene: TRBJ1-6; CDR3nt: TGTGCCACCAGCAGAGGACAGGGGAATTCACCCCTCCACTTT; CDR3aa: CATSRGQGNSPLHF
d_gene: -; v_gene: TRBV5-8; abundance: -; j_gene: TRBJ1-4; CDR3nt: TGTGCCAGCAGTCTCGGGGGGCATGGTGAAAAACTGTTTTTT; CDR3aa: CASSLGGHGEKLFF
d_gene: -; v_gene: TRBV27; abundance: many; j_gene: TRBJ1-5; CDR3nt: TGTGCCAGCAGGGAAGGCAGTAGCAATCAGCCCCAGCATTTT; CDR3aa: CASREGSSNQPQHF
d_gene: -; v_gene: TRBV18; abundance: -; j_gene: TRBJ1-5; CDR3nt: TGTGCCAGCTCACCTCGGACACTGAATCAGCCCCAGCATTTT; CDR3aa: CASSPRTLNQPQHF
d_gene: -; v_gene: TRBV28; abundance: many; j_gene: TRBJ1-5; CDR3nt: TGTGCCAGCAGTAGAGGGGCAGGCGGGCGCATGTTTCAGCCCCAGCATTTT; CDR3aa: CASSRGAGGRMFQPQHF
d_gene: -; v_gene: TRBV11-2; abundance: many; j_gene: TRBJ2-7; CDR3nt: TGTGCCAGCAGCTTAGAGTCCTCCGAGCAGTACTTC; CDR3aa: CASSLESSEQYF
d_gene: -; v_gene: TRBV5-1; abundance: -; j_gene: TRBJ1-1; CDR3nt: TGCGCCAGCAGCTCAGCGGGGGAGGGCACTGAAGCTTTCTTT; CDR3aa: CASSSAGEGTEAFF